Below, 19 T cell receptor beta chains from the same sample are listed, as sequenced in a study of blood T cells in healthy people across ages. With a J-beta primer mix and a sample-barcoded 5' primer, a second PCR ran about 6 to 11 cycles. TCRdb re-derived calls from the 5' RACE reads in MiXCR, one entry per CDR3 protein. The sample consists of 710,000 or so distinct CDR3 sequences, approximately 21% of them appearing once. The source material was blood. The receptors originated from a man in his 70s in good health.

This clonotype appeared a single time. This chain joins TRBV11-2 and TRBJ1-1, with D possibly TRBD1 on 5 matching bases. Germline-derived CDR1 and CDR2 are SGHAT and FQNNGV. The length of the CDR3 is 14 residues. Trimming removed 4 bases at V and 6 bases at J, with 15 bases between. CDR3 nucleotide sequence: TGTGCCAGCAGCTACAAAGGGGTTTGGTCTGAAGCTTTCTTT. Translating gives CASSYKGVWSEAFF.

There are many counts of this clonotype. The rearrangement links TRBV5-1 to TRBJ1-1, with D uncertain. The V gene lost 0 bases and the J gene lost 1 base, with 4 bases spanning the gap. The CDR3 has 13 amino acids. The V gene's germline CDR1 is SGHRS and CDR2 YFSETQ. The CDR3 loop is CASSLGKNTEAFF. CDR3 DNA: TGCGCCAGCAGCTTGGGAAAGAACACTGAAGCTTTCTTT.

This clonotype was counted between two and nine times. The chain recombines TRBV6-6 with TRBJ1-1; D remains ambiguous. The germline V gene has CDR1 MNHNY and CDR2 SVGAGI (reference sequence). The CDR3 is 14 residues long. Trimming stripped 0 bases from V and 4 bases from J, with 9 bases between. The CDR3 sequence is CASSYSDGSTEAFF. The DNA for the CDR3 is TGTGCCAGCAGTTACTCTGACGGGAGCACTGAAGCTTTCTTT.

V and J are TRBV12-3 or TRBV12-4 and TRBJ1-4; D is uncertain. V shed 4 bases and J shed 7 bases, with 16 bases lying between them. This CDR3 has 15 amino acids. CDR3 in DNA: TGTGCCAGCAGTTCCAACAGTGGAGGAATTGAAAAACTGTTTTTT. Protein product: CASSSNSGGIEKLFF.

This clonotype was found a few times. The genes are TRBV12-3 or TRBV12-4 and TRBJ2-5; TRBD1 aligns across 9 bases. With 4 bases clipped from V and 7 bases from J, the junction kept 16 bases outside the gene matches. This CDR3 contains 17 residues. As DNA, the CDR3 is TGTGCCAGCAGTTCAAACAGGGGGCAAGGGGGATTACTGACCCAGTACTTC. The encoded protein is CASSSNRGQGGLLTQYF.

This rearrangement joins TRBV5-1 to TRBJ2-7, with D possibly being TRBD1 (6 bases). This CDR3 is built from 14 residues. From germline, CDR1 is SGHRS and CDR2 YFSETQ. V lost 3 bases, J lost 0 bases, and 10 bases lay in between. The CDR3, as DNA: TGCGCCAGCAGCTGGACAGAGCCCTCCTACGAGCAGTACTTC. Translated, it gives CASSWTEPSYEQYF.

Here the CDR3 DNA reads TGTGCCAGCTCACCGATCAGGGACAATGAGCAGTTCTTC. Translated, it gives CASSPIRDNEQFF. J is TRBJ2-1 and V is TRBV18; tentative D call: TRBD1 (5 bases). Germline V CDR1 and CDR2: KGHSH, LQKENI. Deletions cut 3 bases from V and 5 bases from J, with 8 bases between. The CDR3 loop spans 13 amino acids.

The rearrangement uses TRBV19 and TRBJ2-1, with a possible D match to TRBD2 (6 bases). The V gene's germline CDR1 is LNHDA and CDR2 SQIVND (reference sequence). The CDR3 runs to 15 residues. Trimming shortened V by 4 bases and J by 4 bases, and 14 bases separated the two germline ends. The CDR3 spells CASSTQAGGYNEQFF. CDR3 sequence (DNA): TGTGCCAGTAGTACCCAAGCGGGCGGTTACAATGAGCAGTTCTTC.

This clonotype was seen only a few times. The chain links TRBV7-9 to TRBJ1-1, with D possibly TRBD1 on 6 matching bases. CDR3 size: 13 residues. CDR1 is SEHNR and CDR2 is FQNEAQ in the germline V gene (reference sequence). Trimming pared 10 bases from V and 3 bases from J, leaving 15 bases between. The CDR3 spells CAIKGQIDTEAFF. The CDR3 bases are TGTGCCATAAAAGGACAGATCGACACTGAAGCTTTCTTT.

This clonotype was seen only once. Compared with germline, one end of the junction differs, possibly owing to a read error. The chain is built from TRBV12-3 or TRBV12-4 and TRBJ2-7; D is perhaps TRBD1 (5 bases). The length of the CDR3 is 15 residues. The chain's CDR3 is CASNTLGAASCEQYF. CDR3 DNA: TGTGCCAGCAATACTCTAGGGGCGGCGTCCTGCGAGCAGTACTTC.

The sample holds a few counts of this clonotype. The chain couples TRBV12-3 or TRBV12-4 to TRBJ1-1, with D tentatively TRBD1 (6 bases). V lost 5 bases, J lost 8 bases, and 21 bases lay in between. There are 15 residues in the CDR3. In DNA, the CDR3 is TGTGCCAGCAGTCCCCGGGACACCCGAGGCCCCGAAGCTTTCTTT. As protein: CASSPRDTRGPEAFF.

This sequence joins TRBV2 and TRBJ2-5, with D possibly matching TRBD2 (5 bases). The last part of the DNA fits TRBJ2-1 better; the J call may be wrong. Germline V gene data show CDR1 as SNHLY and CDR2 as FYNNEI. This CDR3 is 10 amino acids long. The DNA for the CDR3 is TGTGCCAGCAAGGGAGATGAGCAGTTCTTC. Translation gives CASKGDEQFF.

There are a few counts of this clonotype. The V gene is TRBV5-1, the J gene TRBJ2-5; 13 bases map to TRBD2. The assigned J gene may be wrong: the sequence end matches TRBJ2-1 better. CDR3 length equals 17 residues. CDR1 SGHRS and CDR2 YFSETQ come from the germline V gene. Here the CDR3 DNA reads TGCGCCAGCAGCTTGGAGGGACTAGCGGGGATCTACAATGAGCAGTTCTTC. The encoded protein is CASSLEGLAGIYNEQFF.

The CDR3 coding sequence is TGTGCCAGCAGTGAAGGGACTAGCGGGGAGACCCAGTACTTC. The encoded protein is CASSEGTSGETQYF. This sequence joins TRBV6-1 and TRBJ2-5; 11 bases are shared with TRBD2. CDR3 length equals 14 residues. Germline-derived CDR1 and CDR2 are MNHNS and SASEGT. The V segment lost 1 base and the J segment 5 bases; nucleotides outside the gene matches: 0.

This clonotype was found a few times. The rearrangement links TRBV4-1 to TRBJ2-1; 7 nucleotides agree with TRBD2. The CDR3 extends over 16 amino acids. The trim removed 0 bases at V and 5 bases at J, leaving 7 bases unmatched. The germline V gene encodes CDR1 MGHRA and CDR2 YSYEKL. The DNA for the CDR3 is TGCGCCAGCAGCCAAGAGTGGGGCGGGGGAAACAATGAGCAGTTCTTC. Translation gives CASSQEWGGGNNEQFF.

This clonotype was seen at least ten times. The chain recombines TRBV7-2 with TRBJ2-1; 8 bases map to TRBD1. The CDR3 consists of 17 residues. Germline V CDR1 and CDR2: SGHTA, FQGNSA. Trimming removed 5 bases from V and 3 bases from J; junction bases left unmatched: 12. The CDR3 reads CASSRTGTGPNYNEQFF. CDR3 DNA sequence: TGTGCCAGCAGCCGAACAGGGACAGGACCCAACTACAATGAGCAGTTCTTC.

The V and J genes are TRBV5-1 and TRBJ1-2; 8 bases are shared with TRBD1. The CDR3 covers 14 residues. With V trimmed by 4 bases and J by 6 bases, 8 bases remained unmatched. CDR1 is SGHRS, CDR2 YFSETQ, per germline. This CDR3 is CASSVIDRGNGYTF. CDR3 bases: TGCGCCAGCAGCGTAATAGACAGGGGTAATGGCTACACCTTC.

The chain uses TRBV18 and TRBJ1-5; D unclear. The CDR3 runs 15 residues. CDR1 KGHSH and CDR2 LQKENI come from the germline V gene. The V gene lost 2 bases and the J gene lost 1 base, with 9 bases spanning the gap. Here the CDR3 DNA reads TGTGCCAGCTCACCATCCCAGACGAGCAATCAGCCCCAGCATTTT. As protein: CASSPSQTSNQPQHF.

The chain uses TRBV7-8 and TRBJ2-5; D remains ambiguous. CDR1 and CDR2 (germline): SGHVS, FQNEAQ. Deletions cut 7 bases from V and 11 bases from J, with 20 bases between. The CDR3 totals 13 residues. The CDR3 nucleotides are TGTGCCAGCACCGCCTCTGGTTCGGGTAAGCAGTACTTC. This translates into CASTASGSGKQYF.